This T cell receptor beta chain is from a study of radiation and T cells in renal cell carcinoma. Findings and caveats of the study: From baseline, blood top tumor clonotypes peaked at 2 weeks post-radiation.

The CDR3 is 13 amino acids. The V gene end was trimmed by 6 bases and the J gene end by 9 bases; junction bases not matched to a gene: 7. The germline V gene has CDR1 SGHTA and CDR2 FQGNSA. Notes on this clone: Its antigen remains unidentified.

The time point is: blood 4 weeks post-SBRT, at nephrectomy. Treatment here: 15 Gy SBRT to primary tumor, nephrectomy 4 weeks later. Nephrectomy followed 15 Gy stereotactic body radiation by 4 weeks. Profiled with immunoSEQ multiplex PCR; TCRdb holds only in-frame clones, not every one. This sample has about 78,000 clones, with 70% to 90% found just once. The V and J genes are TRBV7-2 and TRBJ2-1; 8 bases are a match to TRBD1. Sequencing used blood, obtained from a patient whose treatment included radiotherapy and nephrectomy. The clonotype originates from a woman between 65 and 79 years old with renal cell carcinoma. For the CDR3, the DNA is TGTGCCAGCAGAACCACAGGGGGTACTGAGCAGTTCTTC. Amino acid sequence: CASRTTGGTEQFF.